The rows below give T cell receptor beta chains drawn from one sample of a study of cytomegalovirus exposure and HLA in healthy donors. The table came from immunoSEQ multiplex PCR; TCRdb's copy has only in-frame clones and leaves some out. The table records roughly 200,000 clones, over 65% of them present only once. The sample was PBMCs. The receptors originated from a woman aged 60-70 years in good health and CMV-seropositive. The CDR3 runs from the conserved cysteine through the conserved F or W. The order of the fields is V gene, CDR3 length, clone size, J gene, D gene, CDR3 protein, CDR3 DNA. The D gene is left open where the match is weak. Size values are once, few and many counts, or a class for expanded clones, and some rows have none.

v_gene: TRBV19; len: 14; abundance: .; j_gene: TRBJ2-7; d_gene: TRBD2; CDR3aa: CASKRGGSYHEQYF; CDR3nt: TGTGCCAGTAAAAGGGGCGGGAGTTACCACGAGCAGTACTTC
v_gene: TRBV7-3; len: 15; abundance: .; j_gene: TRBJ2-7; d_gene: TRBD1; CDR3aa: CASSLGQGVSYEQYF; CDR3nt: TGTGCCAGCAGTCTGGGACAGGGCGTCTCCTACGAGCAGTACTTC
v_gene: TRBV6-4; len: 13; abundance: .; j_gene: TRBJ1-1; d_gene: .; CDR3aa: CASRGQMNTEAFF; CDR3nt: TGTGCCAGCAGGGGACAAATGAACACTGAAGCTTTCTTT
v_gene: TRBV18; len: 13; abundance: many; j_gene: TRBJ2-5; d_gene: .; CDR3aa: CASSQLPQETQYF; CDR3nt: TGTGCCAGCTCACAGCTACCCCAAGAGACCCAGTACTTC
v_gene: TRBV19; len: 15; abundance: .; j_gene: TRBJ1-3; d_gene: .; CDR3aa: CASSRQESSGNTIYF; CDR3nt: TGTGCCAGTAGTAGACAGGAATCGTCTGGAAACACCATATATTTT
v_gene: TRBV19; len: 15; abundance: .; j_gene: TRBJ1-2; d_gene: .; CDR3aa: CASSIVAVTNYGYTF; CDR3nt: TGTGCCAGTAGTATAGTGGCAGTTACTAACTATGGCTACACCTTC
v_gene: TRBV30; len: 14; abundance: .; j_gene: TRBJ2-7; d_gene: .; CDR3aa: CAWSVGGSSYEQYF; CDR3nt: TGTGCCTGGAGTGTAGGTGGGAGCTCCTACGAGCAGTACTTC
v_gene: TRBV29-1; len: 12; abundance: .; j_gene: TRBJ2-7; d_gene: .; CDR3aa: CSASRGRNEQYF; CDR3nt: TGCAGCGCCTCTAGGGGCCGTAACGAGCAGTACTTC
v_gene: TRBV28; len: 13; abundance: .; j_gene: TRBJ1-2; d_gene: .; CDR3aa: CASSQDSTYGYTF; CDR3nt: TGTGCCAGCAGTCAGGACAGCACTTATGGCTACACCTTC
v_gene: TRBV5-1; len: 13; abundance: .; j_gene: TRBJ2-5; d_gene: .; CDR3aa: CASSLDSQGTQYF; CDR3nt: TGCGCCAGCAGCTTGGACAGCCAAGGGACCCAGTACTTC
v_gene: TRBV11-2; len: 16; abundance: .; j_gene: TRBJ1-3; d_gene: .; CDR3aa: CASSWARELSGNTIYF; CDR3nt: TGTGCCAGCAGCTGGGCGAGGGAACTCTCTGGAAACACCATATATTTT
v_gene: TRBV13; len: 16; abundance: .; j_gene: TRBJ2-5; d_gene: TRBD1; CDR3aa: CASSLGRTGLQETQYF; CDR3nt: TGTGCCAGCAGCTTGGGTAGGACAGGCCTACAAGAGACCCAGTACTTC
v_gene: TRBV2; len: 13; abundance: .; j_gene: TRBJ1-6; d_gene: .; CDR3aa: CASSESTDSPLHF; CDR3nt: TGTGCCAGCAGTGAGTCAACAGATTCACCCCTCCACTTT
v_gene: TRBV6-5; len: 13; abundance: .; j_gene: TRBJ1-2; d_gene: .; CDR3aa: CASRRSRVSGYTF; CDR3nt: TGTGCCAGCAGACGCTCCCGGGTATCCGGCTACACCTTC
v_gene: TRBV11-2; len: 14; abundance: .; j_gene: TRBJ2-7; d_gene: TRBD1; CDR3aa: CASSLGTGPYEQYF; CDR3nt: TGTGCCAGCAGCTTAGGGACAGGCCCCTACGAGCAGTACTTC
v_gene: TRBV30; len: 14; abundance: .; j_gene: TRBJ1-4; d_gene: .; CDR3aa: CAWSRTDRNEKLFF; CDR3nt: TGTGCCTGGAGTCGGACAGACAGGAATGAAAAACTGTTTTTT
v_gene: TRBV2; len: 15; abundance: few; j_gene: TRBJ2-2; d_gene: TRBD2; CDR3aa: CASRRTSGDTGELFF; CDR3nt: TGTGCCAGCAGGCGGACTAGCGGGGACACCGGGGAGCTGTTTTTT
v_gene: TRBV25-1; len: 13; abundance: .; j_gene: TRBJ1-5; d_gene: .; CDR3aa: CASSDSMYGPQHF; CDR3nt: TGTGCCAGCAGTGATTCTATGTATGGGCCCCAGCATTTT
v_gene: TRBV7-7; len: 14; abundance: .; j_gene: TRBJ1-4; d_gene: .; CDR3aa: CASSFQGIDEKLFF; CDR3nt: TGTGCTAGCAGCTTTCAGGGGATCGATGAAAAACTGTTTTTT
v_gene: TRBV28; len: 13; abundance: few; j_gene: TRBJ1-4; d_gene: .; CDR3aa: CASRRWDNEKLFF; CDR3nt: TGTGCCAGCAGAAGGTGGGACAACGAAAAACTGTTTTTT
v_gene: TRBV4-1; len: 12; abundance: few; j_gene: TRBJ2-7; d_gene: .; CDR3aa: CASSHLSDEQYF; CDR3nt: TGCGCCAGCAGCCATCTTAGCGACGAGCAGTACTTC
v_gene: TRBV7-9; len: 19; abundance: .; j_gene: TRBJ1-5; d_gene: TRBD1; CDR3aa: CSSSPPGQGASSSNQPQHF; CDR3nt: TGTTCCAGCAGCCCACCGGGACAGGGGGCTTCCTCGAGCAATCAGCCCCAGCATTTT
v_gene: TRBV16; len: 15; abundance: few; j_gene: TRBJ1-3; d_gene: TRBD1; CDR3aa: CASRTGGLSGNTIYF; CDR3nt: TGTGCCAGCAGAACAGGGGGACTCTCTGGAAACACCATATATTTT
v_gene: TRBV19; len: 13; abundance: few; j_gene: TRBJ1-2; d_gene: .; CDR3aa: CASRLGGASGYTF; CDR3nt: TGTGCCAGTAGATTAGGGGGAGCAAGTGGCTACACCTTC
v_gene: TRBV6-4; len: 13; abundance: .; j_gene: TRBJ1-4; d_gene: .; CDR3aa: CASSRELSEKLFF; CDR3nt: TGTGCCAGCAGCAGGGAACTCAGCGAAAAACTGTTTTTT
v_gene: TRBV6-1; len: 14; abundance: .; j_gene: TRBJ2-1; d_gene: TRBD1; CDR3aa: CASSEQGAYNEQFF; CDR3nt: TGTGCCAGCAGTGAGCAGGGGGCCTACAATGAGCAGTTCTTC
v_gene: TRBV2; len: 13; abundance: .; j_gene: TRBJ2-1; d_gene: .; CDR3aa: CASSGTSGNEQFF; CDR3nt: TGTGCCAGCAGTGGGACTTCGGGCAATGAGCAGTTCTTC
v_gene: TRBV5-1; len: 16; abundance: .; j_gene: TRBJ2-1; d_gene: TRBD2; CDR3aa: CASSLAGLAGLNEQFF; CDR3nt: TGCGCCAGCAGCTTGGCGGGACTAGCGGGATTGAATGAGCAGTTCTTC
v_gene: TRBV2; len: 15; abundance: once; j_gene: TRBJ1-3; d_gene: .; CDR3aa: CTSSLFRQVGNTIYF; CDR3nt: TGTACCAGCAGTCTTTTTCGACAGGTCGGAAACACCATATATTTT
v_gene: TRBV27; len: 14; abundance: few; j_gene: TRBJ2-3; d_gene: TRBD2; CDR3aa: CASSFNGRTDTQYF; CDR3nt: TGTGCCAGCAGTTTTAACGGGAGGACAGATACGCAGTATTTT
v_gene: TRBV4-2; len: 17; abundance: few; j_gene: TRBJ1-3; d_gene: .; CDR3aa: CASSQDQAYSSGNTIYF; CDR3nt: TGTGCCAGCAGCCAAGATCAGGCTTACTCCTCTGGAAACACCATATATTTT
v_gene: TRBV4-3; len: 18; abundance: .; j_gene: TRBJ2-3; d_gene: TRBD2; CDR3aa: CASSQDLLAGGRTDTQYF; CDR3nt: TGCGCCAGCAGCCAAGATCTGCTAGCGGGCGGTCGCACAGATACGCAGTATTTT
v_gene: TRBV5-5; len: 14; abundance: .; j_gene: TRBJ1-4; d_gene: TRBD1; CDR3aa: CASSLGDRVEKLFF; CDR3nt: TGTGCCAGCAGCTTGGGGGACAGGGTTGAAAAACTGTTTTTT
v_gene: TRBV5-1; len: 15; abundance: .; j_gene: TRBJ2-3; d_gene: TRBD2; CDR3aa: CASSLTSGNSDTQYF; CDR3nt: TGCGCCAGCAGCTTGACTAGCGGGAACTCAGATACGCAGTATTTT
v_gene: TRBV7-8; len: 19; abundance: .; j_gene: TRBJ1-5; d_gene: .; CDR3aa: CASSLRWGVQFNSNQPQHF; CDR3nt: TGTGCCAGCAGCCTCCGGTGGGGGGTTCAATTTAATAGCAATCAGCCCCAGCATTTT
v_gene: TRBV29-1; len: 11; abundance: once; j_gene: TRBJ1-1; d_gene: .; CDR3aa: CSVSVSTEAFF; CDR3nt: TGCAGCGTTTCCGTGAGCACTGAAGCTTTCTTT
v_gene: TRBV7-6; len: 17; abundance: few; j_gene: TRBJ2-3; d_gene: TRBD2; CDR3aa: CASSSGLAGTSTDTQYF; CDR3nt: TGTGCCAGCAGCTCCGGACTAGCGGGCACTAGCACAGATACGCAGTATTTT
v_gene: TRBV11-2; len: 12; abundance: few; j_gene: TRBJ2-7; d_gene: TRBD1; CDR3aa: CASSRGGAEQYF; CDR3nt: TGTGCCAGCAGCCGAGGGGGCGCCGAGCAGTACTTC
v_gene: TRBV4-3; len: 18; abundance: .; j_gene: TRBJ2-4; d_gene: TRBD1; CDR3aa: CASSQEEAEKGQKNIQYF; CDR3nt: TGCGCCAGCAGCCAAGAAGAGGCGGAGAAGGGACAGAAAAACATTCAGTACTTC
v_gene: TRBV6-5; len: 14; abundance: few; j_gene: TRBJ1-1; d_gene: .; CDR3aa: CASSWGEANTEAFF; CDR3nt: TGTGCCAGCAGTTGGGGGGAGGCGAACACTGAAGCTTTCTTT
v_gene: TRBV27; len: 17; abundance: .; j_gene: TRBJ2-1; d_gene: TRBD2; CDR3aa: CASSQPQLAGGPGEQFF; CDR3nt: TGTGCCAGCAGCCAACCCCAACTAGCGGGAGGGCCCGGTGAGCAGTTCTTC
v_gene: TRBV19; len: 20; abundance: .; j_gene: TRBJ1-5; d_gene: .; CDR3aa: CASSLKGRGGPNRSNQPQHF; CDR3nt: TGTGCCAGTAGTTTAAAGGGACGGGGGGGACCTAATAGGAGCAATCAGCCCCAGCATTTT
v_gene: TRBV11-3; len: 15; abundance: once; j_gene: TRBJ2-1; d_gene: TRBD2; CDR3aa: CASSLYTSGNNEQFF; CDR3nt: TGTGCCAGCAGCTTATACACTAGCGGGAACAATGAGCAGTTCTTC
v_gene: TRBV27; len: 13; abundance: .; j_gene: TRBJ2-7; d_gene: .; CDR3aa: CASSLSRAHEQYF; CDR3nt: TGTGCCAGCAGTTTATCGAGGGCTCACGAGCAGTACTTC
v_gene: TRBV6-1; len: 13; abundance: .; j_gene: TRBJ1-5; d_gene: .; CDR3aa: CASSEAFDQPQHF; CDR3nt: TGTGCCAGCAGTGAAGCGTTCGATCAGCCCCAGCATTTT
v_gene: TRBV4-3; len: 18; abundance: .; j_gene: TRBJ2-2; d_gene: .; CDR3aa: CASSQGWGRGLNTGELFF; CDR3nt: TGCGCCAGCAGCCAAGGGTGGGGTCGGGGACTGAACACCGGGGAGCTATTTTTT
v_gene: TRBV7-9; len: 14; abundance: .; j_gene: TRBJ2-3; d_gene: TRBD1; CDR3aa: CASSPTGDGDTQYF; CDR3nt: TGTGCCAGCAGCCCAACAGGGGACGGCGATACGCAGTATTTT
v_gene: TRBV5-1; len: 18; abundance: .; j_gene: TRBJ2-3; d_gene: TRBD2; CDR3aa: CASSSGLAGVPSTDTQYF; CDR3nt: TGCGCCAGCAGCTCTGGACTAGCGGGGGTCCCCTCCACAGATACGCAGTATTTT
v_gene: TRBV10-2; len: 15; abundance: .; j_gene: TRBJ2-3; d_gene: TRBD2; CDR3aa: CATSGGGGSTDTQYF; CDR3nt: TGCGCCACCTCCGGGGGGGGAGGGTCCACAGATACGCAGTATTTT
v_gene: TRBV5-6; len: 17; abundance: .; j_gene: TRBJ2-1; d_gene: TRBD2; CDR3aa: CASSPTVSGSSYNEQFF; CDR3nt: TGTGCCAGCAGCCCAACCGTTAGCGGGAGCTCCTACAATGAGCAGTTCTTC
v_gene: TRBV28; len: 13; abundance: .; j_gene: TRBJ1-2; d_gene: .; CDR3aa: CASSLTVNYGYTF; CDR3nt: TGTGCCAGCAGTTTAACTGTGAACTATGGCTACACCTTC
v_gene: TRBV5-1; len: 16; abundance: .; j_gene: TRBJ2-5; d_gene: .; CDR3aa: CASSLTGEPSQETQYF; CDR3nt: TGCGCCAGCAGCTTAACAGGCGAGCCATCCCAAGAGACCCAGTACTTC
v_gene: TRBV5-6; len: 15; abundance: .; j_gene: TRBJ1-6; d_gene: .; CDR3aa: CASSLATGAYSPLHF; CDR3nt: TGTGCCAGCAGCTTGGCGACAGGTGCCTATTCACCCCTCCACTTT
v_gene: TRBV14; len: 15; abundance: .; j_gene: TRBJ1-1; d_gene: .; CDR3aa: CASSLNPRSNTEAFF; CDR3nt: TGTGCCAGCAGCCTAAACCCCCGGTCGAACACTGAAGCTTTCTTT
v_gene: TRBV18; len: 13; abundance: once; j_gene: TRBJ2-5; d_gene: TRBD1; CDR3aa: CASSDRVDETQYF; CDR3nt: TGTGCCAGCTCGGACAGGGTTGACGAGACCCAGTACTTC
v_gene: TRBV18; len: 16; abundance: .; j_gene: TRBJ1-5; d_gene: TRBD1; CDR3aa: CASSPPTGGGNQPQHF; CDR3nt: TGTGCCAGCTCACCACCCACAGGGGGCGGCAATCAGCCCCAGCATTTT
v_gene: TRBV7-3; len: 13; abundance: .; j_gene: TRBJ1-1; d_gene: TRBD1; CDR3aa: CASSIHRGTEAFF; CDR3nt: TGTGCCAGCAGCATACACAGGGGCACTGAAGCTTTCTTT
v_gene: TRBV7-2; len: 17; abundance: few; j_gene: TRBJ2-1; d_gene: TRBD2; CDR3aa: CASSLHPTGGIYNEQFF; CDR3nt: TGTGCCAGCAGCTTACACCCCACCGGGGGGATCTACAATGAGCAGTTCTTC
v_gene: TRBV2; len: 15; abundance: .; j_gene: TRBJ1-5; d_gene: TRBD1; CDR3aa: CASSETDRVNQPQHF; CDR3nt: TGTGCCAGCAGTGAAACGGACAGGGTCAATCAGCCCCAGCATTTT